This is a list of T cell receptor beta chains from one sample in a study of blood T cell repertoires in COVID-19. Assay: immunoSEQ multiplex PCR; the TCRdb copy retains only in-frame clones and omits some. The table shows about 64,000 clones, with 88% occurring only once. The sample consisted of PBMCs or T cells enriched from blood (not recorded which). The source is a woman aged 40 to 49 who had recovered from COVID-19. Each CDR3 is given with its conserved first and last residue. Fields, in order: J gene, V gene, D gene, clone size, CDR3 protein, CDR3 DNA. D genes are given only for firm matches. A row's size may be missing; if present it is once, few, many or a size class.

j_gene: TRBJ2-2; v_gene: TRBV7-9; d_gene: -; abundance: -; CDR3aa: CASRPRGAFYNTGELFF; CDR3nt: TGTGCCAGCAGGCCCCGGGGGGCGTTCTACAACACCGGGGAGCTGTTTTTT
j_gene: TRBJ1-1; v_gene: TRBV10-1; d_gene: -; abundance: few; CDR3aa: CASSDRDGSTEAFF; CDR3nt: TGCGCCAGCAGTGACCGGGATGGATCGACTGAAGCTTTCTTT
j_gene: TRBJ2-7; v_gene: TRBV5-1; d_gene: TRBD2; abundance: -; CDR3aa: CASSLAGDISYEQYF; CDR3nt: TGCGCCAGCAGCTTAGCGGGGGATATATCCTACGAGCAGTACTTC
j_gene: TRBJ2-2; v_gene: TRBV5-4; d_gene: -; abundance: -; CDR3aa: CASSLKGANTGELFF; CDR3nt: TGTGCCAGCAGCTTGAAAGGGGCGAACACCGGGGAGCTGTTTTTT
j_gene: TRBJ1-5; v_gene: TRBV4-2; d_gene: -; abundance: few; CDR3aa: CASSQDTGFNQPQHF; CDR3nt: TGTGCCAGCAGCCAAGATACGGGGTTCAATCAGCCCCAGCATTTT
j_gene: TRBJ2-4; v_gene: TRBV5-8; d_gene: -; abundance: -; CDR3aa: CASSSGRGIDIQYF; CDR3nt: TGTGCCAGCAGCTCGGGCCGGGGGATAGACATTCAGTACTTC
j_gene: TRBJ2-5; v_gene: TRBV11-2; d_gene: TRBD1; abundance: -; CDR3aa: CASSLAGTGSPETQYF; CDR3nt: TGTGCCAGCAGCTTAGCAGGGACAGGGTCGCCCGAGACCCAGTACTTC
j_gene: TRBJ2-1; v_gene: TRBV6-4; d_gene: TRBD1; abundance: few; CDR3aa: CASSPSGTDYNEQFF; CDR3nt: TGTGCCAGCAGTCCTTCCGGGACAGACTACAATGAGCAGTTCTTC
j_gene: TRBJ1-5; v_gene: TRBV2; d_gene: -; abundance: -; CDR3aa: CASSDYRGGRGDQPQHF; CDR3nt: TGTGCCAGCAGTGATTATCGCGGGGGGCGGGGGGATCAGCCCCAGCATTTT
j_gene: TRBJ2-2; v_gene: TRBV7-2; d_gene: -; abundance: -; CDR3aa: CASSLRGIPSTGELFF; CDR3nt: TGTGCCAGCAGCTTAAGAGGGATCCCCTCCACCGGGGAGCTGTTTTTT
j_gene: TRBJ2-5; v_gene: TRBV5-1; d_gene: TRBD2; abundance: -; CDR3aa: CASTRALGRGGGETQYF; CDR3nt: TGCGCCAGCACCCGCGCCCTGGGGCGGGGGGGTGGAGAGACCCAGTACTTC
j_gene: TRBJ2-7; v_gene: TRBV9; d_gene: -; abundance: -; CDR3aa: CASSVGATSYEQYF; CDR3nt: TGTGCCAGCAGCGTAGGGGCAACGTCCTACGAGCAGTACTTC
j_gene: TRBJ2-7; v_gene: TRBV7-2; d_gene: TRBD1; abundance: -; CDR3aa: CASSLGTGTYEQYF; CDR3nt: TGTGCCAGCAGCTTAGGGACAGGGACCTACGAGCAGTACTTC
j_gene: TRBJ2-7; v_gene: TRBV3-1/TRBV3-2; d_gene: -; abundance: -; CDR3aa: CASSQTAGSSYEQYF; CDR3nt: TGTGCCAGCAGCCAGACAGCCGGGAGCTCCTACGAGCAGTACTTC
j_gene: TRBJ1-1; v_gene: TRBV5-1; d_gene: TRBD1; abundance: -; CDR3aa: CASSLLQGPTEAFF; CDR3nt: TGCGCCAGCAGCTTGCTACAGGGGCCCACTGAAGCTTTCTTT
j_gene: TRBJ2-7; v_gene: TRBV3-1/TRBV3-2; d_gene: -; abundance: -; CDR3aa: CASSHRYEQYF; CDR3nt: TGTGCCAGCAGCCACCGCTACGAGCAGTACTTC
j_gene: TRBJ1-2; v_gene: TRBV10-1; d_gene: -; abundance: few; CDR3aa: CASSDGQHYGYTF; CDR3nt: TGCGCCAGCAGTGACGGACAGCATTATGGCTACACCTTC
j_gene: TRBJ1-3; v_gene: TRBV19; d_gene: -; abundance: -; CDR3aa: CASSPRTAGNTIYF; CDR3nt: TGTGCCAGTAGTCCGCGGACAGCTGGAAACACCATATATTTT
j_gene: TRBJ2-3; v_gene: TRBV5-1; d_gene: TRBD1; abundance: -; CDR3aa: CASSVAGGARTDTQYF; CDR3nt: TGCGCCAGCAGCGTTGCAGGGGGCGCAAGGACAGATACGCAGTATTTT
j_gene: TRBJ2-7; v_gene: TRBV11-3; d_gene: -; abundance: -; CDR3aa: CASSLEGGGEQYF; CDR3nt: TGTGCCAGCAGCCTGGAGGGGGGGGGCGAGCAGTACTTC
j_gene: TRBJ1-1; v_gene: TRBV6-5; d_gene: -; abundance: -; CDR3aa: CASSYRGGMNTEAFF; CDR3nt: TGTGCCAGCAGTTACCGGGGGGGAATGAACACTGAAGCTTTCTTT
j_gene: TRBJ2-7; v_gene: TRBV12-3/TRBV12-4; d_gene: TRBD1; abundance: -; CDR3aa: CASMRDSSYEQYF; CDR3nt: TGTGCCAGCATGAGGGACAGCTCCTACGAGCAGTACTTC
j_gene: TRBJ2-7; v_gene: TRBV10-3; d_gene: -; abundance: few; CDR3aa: CAIKGGGSQYF; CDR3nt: TGTGCCATCAAAGGGGGTGGGTCGCAGTACTTC
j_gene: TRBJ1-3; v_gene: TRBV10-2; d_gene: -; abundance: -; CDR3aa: CASLFGGTGNTIYF; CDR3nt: TGCGCCAGCCTTTTTGGGGGGACTGGAAACACCATATATTTT
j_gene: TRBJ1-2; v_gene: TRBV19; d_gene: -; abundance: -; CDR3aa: CASSRGVYGYTF; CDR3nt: TGTGCCAGTAGTAGGGGGGTCTATGGCTACACCTTC
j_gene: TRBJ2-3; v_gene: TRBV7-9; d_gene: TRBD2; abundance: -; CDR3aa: CAASAGRESTDTQYF; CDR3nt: TGTGCCGCCTCGGCGGGGCGGGAGAGCACAGATACGCAGTATTTT
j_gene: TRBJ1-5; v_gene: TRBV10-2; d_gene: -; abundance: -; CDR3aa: CASRGAGSNQPQHF; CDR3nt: TGCGCCAGCAGAGGTGCAGGGAGCAATCAGCCCCAGCATTTT
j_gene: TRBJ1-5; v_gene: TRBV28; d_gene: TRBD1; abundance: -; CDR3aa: CASTGTGHSNQPQHF; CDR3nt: TGTGCCAGCACCGGGACAGGACATAGCAATCAGCCCCAGCATTTT
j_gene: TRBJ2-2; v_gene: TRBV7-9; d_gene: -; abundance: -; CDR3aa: CASSVPGVGTGELFF; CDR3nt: TGTGCCAGCAGCGTCCCAGGGGTTGGCACCGGGGAGCTGTTTTTT
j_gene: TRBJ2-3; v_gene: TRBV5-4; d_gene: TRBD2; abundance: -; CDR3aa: CASSIGGSGGTDTQYF; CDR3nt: TGTGCCAGCAGCATAGGGGGTAGCGGGGGCACAGATACGCAGTATTTT
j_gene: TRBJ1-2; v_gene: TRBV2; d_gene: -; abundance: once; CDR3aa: CASSRGMGYGYTF; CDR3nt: TGTGCCAGCAGTAGAGGGATGGGCTATGGCTACACCTTC
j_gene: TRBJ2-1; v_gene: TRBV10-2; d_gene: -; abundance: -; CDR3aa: CASSPTGTSSYNEQFF; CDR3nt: TGCGCCAGCAGTCCGACTGGTACCAGCTCCTACAATGAGCAGTTCTTC
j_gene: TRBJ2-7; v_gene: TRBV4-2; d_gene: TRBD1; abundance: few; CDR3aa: CASSQNKGANYEQYF; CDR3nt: TGTGCCAGCAGCCAAAACAAGGGGGCAAACTACGAGCAGTACTTC
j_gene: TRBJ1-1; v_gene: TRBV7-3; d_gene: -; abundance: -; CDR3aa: CASSAHAGTEAFF; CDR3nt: TGTGCCAGCAGCGCACACGCAGGGACTGAAGCTTTCTTT
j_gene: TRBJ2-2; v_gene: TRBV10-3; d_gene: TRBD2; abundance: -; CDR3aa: CAIGVAGGDGELFF; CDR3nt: TGTGCCATCGGGGTAGCGGGGGGTGACGGGGAGCTGTTTTTT
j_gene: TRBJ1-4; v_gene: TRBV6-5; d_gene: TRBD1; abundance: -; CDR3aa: CASSYSGTAREKLFF; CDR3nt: TGTGCCAGCAGTTACTCCGGGACAGCGAGGGAAAAACTGTTTTTT
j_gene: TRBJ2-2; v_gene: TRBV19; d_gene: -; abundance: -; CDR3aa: CASSELVPGELFF; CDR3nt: TGTGCCAGTAGTGAACTAGTCCCCGGGGAGCTGTTTTTT
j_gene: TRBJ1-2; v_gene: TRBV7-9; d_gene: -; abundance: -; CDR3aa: CASSYPGQHNYGYTF; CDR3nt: TGTGCCAGCAGCTATCCGGGACAACATAACTATGGCTACACCTTC
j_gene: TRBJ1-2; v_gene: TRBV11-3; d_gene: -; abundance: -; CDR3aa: CASSFSSYGGLAGYTF; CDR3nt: TGTGCCAGCAGCTTCAGTTCATATGGTGGTCTCGCTGGCTACACCTTC
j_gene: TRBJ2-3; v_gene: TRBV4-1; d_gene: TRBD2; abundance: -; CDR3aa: CASSQEFPAGSTDTQYF; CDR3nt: TGCGCCAGCAGCCAAGAATTCCCAGCGGGGAGCACAGATACGCAGTATTTT
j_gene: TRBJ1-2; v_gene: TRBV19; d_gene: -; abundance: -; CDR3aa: CASSPTQNYGYTF; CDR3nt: TGTGCCAGTAGTCCCACACAGAACTATGGCTACACCTTC
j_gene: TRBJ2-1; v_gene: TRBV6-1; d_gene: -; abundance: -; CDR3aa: CASSELGTSYNEQFF; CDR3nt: TGTGCCAGCAGTGAATTAGGGACATCGTACAATGAGCAGTTCTTC
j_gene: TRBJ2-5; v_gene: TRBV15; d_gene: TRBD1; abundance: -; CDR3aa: CATTLDNRGRETQYF; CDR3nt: TGTGCCACCACCCTAGATAACAGGGGGCGTGAGACCCAGTACTTC
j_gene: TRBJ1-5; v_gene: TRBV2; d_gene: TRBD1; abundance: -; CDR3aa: CASTWTGGNQPQHF; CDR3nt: TGTGCCAGCACCTGGACAGGCGGCAATCAGCCCCAGCATTTT
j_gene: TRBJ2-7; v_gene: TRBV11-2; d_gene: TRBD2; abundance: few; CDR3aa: CASSPLAGSYEQYF; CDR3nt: TGTGCCAGCAGCCCTCTAGCGGGCTCCTACGAGCAGTACTTC
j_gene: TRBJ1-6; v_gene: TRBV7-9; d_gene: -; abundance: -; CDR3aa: CASSADRGGNSPLHF; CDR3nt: TGTGCCAGCAGCGCCGACAGAGGGGGAAATTCACCCCTCCACTTT
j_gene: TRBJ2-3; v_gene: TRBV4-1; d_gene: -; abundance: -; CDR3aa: CATRSAGSQDTQYF; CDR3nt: TGCGCCACGCGATCGGCTGGATCACAGGATACGCAGTATTTT
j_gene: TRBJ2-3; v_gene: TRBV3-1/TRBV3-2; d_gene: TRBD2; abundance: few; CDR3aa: CASSHYSGGIFTDTQYF; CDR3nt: TGTGCCAGCAGCCACTATAGCGGGGGGATATTCACAGATACGCAGTATTTT
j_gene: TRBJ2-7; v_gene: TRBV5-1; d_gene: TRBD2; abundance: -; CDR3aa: CASSPASGGVEQYF; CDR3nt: TGCGCCAGCAGCCCGGCGAGCGGGGGAGTCGAGCAGTACTTC